Listed below are T cell receptor beta chains from one sample, sequenced in a study of T cells after yellow fever vaccination. MiXCR was run by TCRdb on the 5' RACE reads, yielding one entry per CDR3 protein. The table has approximately 300,000 distinct CDR3 sequences, over 10% seen once. Sequenced here: CD4+ T cells sorted from PBMCs, sampled 45 days after the yellow fever booster vaccination. The receptors shown here come from a man aged 25-45 years who received the YFV17D yellow fever vaccine. CDR3s include the opening cysteine and the closing phenylalanine or tryptophan. Each record gives: clone size, D gene, J gene, V gene, CDR3 DNA, CDR3 protein. D genes are given only for firm matches. Part of the rows lack a size; the others show once, few, many or a class for expanded clones.

>-|TRBD1|TRBJ2-7|TRBV20-1
TGCAGTGCTAGAGAACTCCGGACAGGGACCCCTCTCGAGCAGTACTTC
CSARELRTGTPLEQYF
>-|TRBD1|TRBJ2-5|TRBV4-3
TGCGCCAGCAGCCAAGAAAGTCAGGGGGCATGGGAGACCCAGTACTTC
CASSQESQGAWETQYF
>few|TRBD2|TRBJ2-7|TRBV3-1
TGTGCCAGCAGCCAAGATACGACTAGCGGTCGGTACGAGCAGTACTTC
CASSQDTTSGRYEQYF
>-|-|TRBJ2-7|TRBV12-3/TRBV12-4
TGTGCCAGCACCTTCACTGGGGGCCTAGCGGCAACCTACGAGCAGTACTTC
CASTFTGGLAATYEQYF
>many|TRBD1|TRBJ2-2|TRBV5-5
TGTGCCAGCAGTATACAGGGGGGGAACACCGGGGAGCTGTTTTTT
CASSIQGGNTGELFF
>-|TRBD2|TRBJ2-1|TRBV11-2
TGTGCCAGCAGCTTAGAGTCTAGCGGGAGCGATGAGCAGTTCTTC
CASSLESSGSDEQFF
>-|-|TRBJ2-2|TRBV5-1
TGCGCCAGCAGCGAGGGAGCGCCGAGGGCCACCGGGGAGCTGTTTTTT
CASSEGAPRATGELFF
>few|TRBD1|TRBJ2-1|TRBV20-1
TGCAGTGCTAGAGTGGGACAGATCTATGAGCAGTTCTTC
CSARVGQIYEQFF
>many|TRBD1|TRBJ1-1|TRBV6-5
TGTGCCAGCAATGAAAGACAGGGGGAAGCTTTCTTT
CASNERQGEAFF
>few|TRBD2|TRBJ2-5|TRBV9
TGTGCCAGCTCAGCGGGAGGCCGCGGGGGAGAGACCCAGTACTTC
CASSAGGRGGETQYF
>-|TRBD2|TRBJ2-7|TRBV12-3/TRBV12-4
TGTGCCAGCGGCACCTCTAGCGGGAGTCACGAGCAGTACTTC
CASGTSSGSHEQYF
>-|TRBD2|TRBJ2-1|TRBV2
TGTGCCAGCAGTCAAGGTGGGGGAGTTTGGACGCGAGGGACTAGCGGAAGCTCCTACAATGAGCAGTTCTTC
CASSQGGGVWTRGTSGSSYNEQFF
>-|TRBD1|TRBJ1-1|TRBV20-1
TGCAGTGCTAGTCATCCCTCCGACAGGGGTGAAGCTTTCTTT
CSASHPSDRGEAFF
>-|-|TRBJ1-2|TRBV6-1
TGTGCCAGCAGTGAGGAACCCGGGGCCTTAGGCTACACCTTC
CASSEEPGALGYTF
>few|-|TRBJ2-1|TRBV5-1
TGCGCCAGCAGCTTTGTCCCCGATGACCCCTACAATGAGCAGTTCTTC
CASSFVPDDPYNEQFF
>-|TRBD1|TRBJ2-3|TRBV12-3/TRBV12-4
TGTGCCAGCTTGCCCCAGGGGGTGTTTCCCACAGATACGCAGTATTTT
CASLPQGVFPTDTQYF
>-|-|TRBJ2-5|TRBV4-2
TGTGCCAGCAGCCAATGGGACTCATCAGAAGAGACCCAGTACTTC
CASSQWDSSEETQYF
>few|-|TRBJ1-5|TRBV20-1
TGCAGTGCTCATCCTGGGGGGACTCAGCCCCAGCATTTT
CSAHPGGTQPQHF
>-|-|TRBJ2-7|TRBV25-1
TGTGCCAGCAGTGAAAACGGATACTACGAGCAGTACTTC
CASSENGYYEQYF
>few|TRBD2|TRBJ2-3|TRBV7-2
TGTGCCAGCAGCTCCAGAAGAGGGAGGGCTGTAGATACGCAGTATTTT
CASSSRRGRAVDTQYF
>-|-|TRBJ2-7|TRBV20-1
TGCAGTGCTAGGGGGAATACCGAGCAGTACTTC
CSARGNTEQYF
>few|-|TRBJ2-5|TRBV24-1
TGTGCCACCAGTGGTGTAGGGCGAGAGACCCAGTACTTC
CATSGVGRETQYF
>few|TRBD2|TRBJ2-3|TRBV6-5
TGTGCCAGCAGTTCCGCTGGGGGGACTAGCGGGAGTGCAGATACGCAGTATTTT
CASSSAGGTSGSADTQYF
>-|-|TRBJ2-1|TRBV12-3/TRBV12-4
TGTGCCAGCAGCGACCTAGCCGAGCAGTTCTTC
CASSDLAEQFF
>few|-|TRBJ2-7|TRBV18
TGTGCCAGCTCGGGCTCCCTGACCTCCGAGCAGTACTTC
CASSGSLTSEQYF
>few|TRBD2|TRBJ2-4|TRBV6-2/TRBV6-3
TGTGCCAGCACGGGGGGTTTCATGGAAAACATTCAGTACTTC
CASTGGFMENIQYF
>-|TRBD1|TRBJ1-2|TRBV28
TGTGCCAGCAGGGCCGGGACAGGGCGCGACTATGGCTACACCTTC
CASRAGTGRDYGYTF
>-|-|TRBJ2-3|TRBV24-1
TGTGCCACCAATTTGGGGGGCACCACAGATACGCAGTATTTT
CATNLGGTTDTQYF
>few|-|TRBJ2-7|TRBV6-5
TGTGCCAGCAGTTACTCGGGACGCAACTCCTACGAGCAGTACTTC
CASSYSGRNSYEQYF
>few|-|TRBJ1-5|TRBV6-5
TGTGCCAGCAGTTCAACTAGCACTATTGAGCCCCAGCATTTT
CASSSTSTIEPQHF
>-|TRBD1|TRBJ2-7|TRBV4-1
TGCGCCAGCAGCCAAGATTATGGGACAGGGACGATCGAGCAGTACTTC
CASSQDYGTGTIEQYF